Here is one T cell receptor (beta chain) with its context. This specimen comes from a study of blood T cell repertoires in COVID-19. The overall study: Both acute and convalescent COVID-19 samples were obtained from the United States, Italy and Spain.

Original processing methods: Amplification of reference gene primers provided the estimated nucleated cell counts. Assay used: immunoSEQ multiplex PCR; TCRdb lists only in-frame clones, some missing. The V and J calls and the clone size are those of that table, but D and trimming were determined from the DNA. The sample consists of roughly 150,000 clones, 82% of them appearing once. V was cut by 2 bases and J by 2 bases, with 12 bases left in between. Germline-derived CDR1 and CDR2 are MNHNS and SASEGT. This CDR3 has 15 residues. Sequencing input: peripheral blood. This TCR came from a human donor with acute or convalescent COVID-19. The donor label of this sample is uncertain. The genes are TRBV6-1 and TRBJ1-2, with D uncertain. The CDR3 bases are TGTGCCAGCAGTGAACAGGAACAAACCAACTATGGCTACACCTTC. It is translated as CASSEQEQTNYGYTF.